Below, 32 T cell receptor beta chains from the same sample are listed, as sequenced in a study of beta chain features in type 1 diabetes. The isolated RNA, all of it, was reverse transcribed, so expressed TCRB transcripts were what got sequenced. TCRdb's copy holds only in-frame clones and misses some; the assay was immunoSEQ multiplex PCR. The top ten hold 0.015% of the sample, which has about 330,000 clones, approximately 10% seen once. Sequencing was performed on naive CD4+ T cells from blood. Receptors were obtained from a young woman in good health.

The chain joins TRBV28 to TRBJ2-1; TRBD2 agrees at 8 bases. The J segment lost 0 bases and the V segment lost 5 bases, leaving 12 bases of the junction unmatched. Germline V gives CDR1 MDHEN, CDR2 SYDVKM. This CDR3 spans 18 amino acids. The CDR3 nucleotides are TGTGCCAGCAGTCCTCCCGGGCTAGCGGGCATCTCCTACAATGAGCAGTTCTTC. Translated, it gives CASSPPGLAGISYNEQFF.

This clone was seen more than once but under ten times. The gene calls are TRBV9 and TRBJ2-1; D is uncertain. V lost 0 bases and J lost 0, with 13 bases in between. Germline V gives CDR1 SGDLS, CDR2 YYNGEE. There are 17 residues in the CDR3. The chain's CDR3 is CASSVVPTQSSYNEQFF. DNA of the CDR3: TGTGCCAGCAGCGTAGTCCCAACACAGAGCTCCTACAATGAGCAGTTCTTC.

In its sample, this clone was seen a few times. Other DNA sequences in this sample translate to the same CDR3. This chain uses TRBV19 with TRBJ1-5; D is ambiguous. CDR1 and CDR2 from the germline V gene are LNHDA and SQIVND (reference sequence). V dropped 1 base and J dropped 2 bases, with 6 bases sitting between them. This CDR3 is built from 14 residues. As DNA, the CDR3 is TGTGCCAGTAGTATAGTCAGTGGCAATCAGCCCCAGCATTTT. This gives the protein CASSIVSGNQPQHF.

The chain links TRBV30 to TRBJ1-2; 7 nucleotides match TRBD1. The CDR3 consists of 14 residues. V gave up 4 bases and J gave up 0 bases; unmatched junction bases: 5. Germline CDR1 reads GTSNPN; CDR2 reads SVGIG (reference sequence). CDR3 region: CAWIGTAANYGYTF. CDR3 DNA sequence: TGTGCCTGGATAGGGACAGCTGCTAACTATGGCTACACCTTC.

The chain recombines TRBV7-2 with TRBJ2-5, with 11 bases fitting TRBD2. The V segment lost 1 base and the J segment 2 bases; nucleotides outside the gene matches: 0. The CDR3 runs 15 residues. Germline CDR1 reads SGHTA; CDR2 reads FQGNSA. The CDR3 spells CASSLGLAGQETQYF. The CDR3 DNA follows: TGTGCCAGCAGCTTAGGACTAGCGGGACAAGAGACCCAGTACTTC.

CDR3 DNA: TGTGCCAGCAGCTTCCGAGACGGGAGAGAGACCCAGTACTTC. Its protein is CASSFRDGRETQYF. V is TRBV7-2 and J is TRBJ2-5; D is perhaps TRBD2 (6 bases). V was shortened by 3 bases and J by 4 bases, with 12 bases between the two germline ends. This CDR3 is 14 amino acids long. The germline gives CDR1 SGHTA, CDR2 FQGNSA.

The rearrangement links TRBV7-2 to TRBJ2-7; no reliable D call. There are 12 residues in the CDR3. The V gene lost 5 bases and the J gene lost 1 base, with 6 bases spanning the gap. Germline CDR1 reads SGHTA; CDR2 reads FQGNSA. The CDR3 spells CASSRGSYEQYF. In nucleotides, the CDR3 is TGTGCCAGCAGCCGCGGTTCCTACGAGCAGTACTTC.

There are a few counts of this clone. The rearrangement links TRBV27 to TRBJ2-7, with a possible D match to TRBD2 (5 bases). This CDR3 is 13 amino acids long. Germline CDR1 MNHEY, CDR2 SMNVEV (reference sequence). The V and J ends lost 8 bases and 7 bases respectively, with 18 bases between them. In DNA, the CDR3 is TGTGCCAGCGGAAATGGTAGAGGGCTAGAGCAGTACTTC. Translated: CASGNGRGLEQYF.

In this sample, this clone turned up a few times. The chain has TRBV7-8 and TRBJ1-5; the match to TRBD1 covers 10 bases. CDR3 size: 15 residues. Germline assignment: CDR1 SGHVS and CDR2 FQNEAQ. Trimming took 5 bases from V and 7 from J; bases not matched to a gene: 8. The CDR3 DNA reads TGTGCCAGCAGCATCCCTGGGACAGGGGAACAGCCCCAGCATTTT. Amino acids: CASSIPGTGEQPQHF.

This clone was seen more than once but under ten times. The chain is built from TRBV7-2 and TRBJ2-1, with TRBD2 identical over 11 bases. Trimming removed 6 bases from V and 3 bases from J; junction bases left unmatched: 4. Germline V lookup: CDR1 SGHTA, CDR2 FQGNSA. The CDR3 extends over 15 amino acids. The CDR3 is CASRSSGRIYNEQFF. CDR3 DNA: TGTGCCAGCAGATCTAGCGGGAGGATCTACAATGAGCAGTTCTTC.

This clone was seen only a few times. The J gene is TRBJ2-7, the V gene TRBV11-1, with 12 nucleotides matching TRBD2. Germline V lookup: CDR1 SGHAT, CDR2 FQDESV (reference sequence). The CDR3 covers 15 residues. V lost 5 bases to trimming and J lost 7 bases; unmatched junction nucleotides: 9. CDR3 DNA sequence: TGTGCCAGCAGCCCAAGACTAGCGGGAGATCGGGAGCAGTACTTC. It yields the protein CASSPRLAGDREQYF.

J is TRBJ2-7 and V is TRBV23-1; TRBD1 matches 8 bases. TRBV23-1 is an open reading frame, and its role is uncertain. There are 15 residues in the CDR3. V was clipped by 1 base and J by 5 bases; unmatched bases: 7. The CDR3 DNA reads as TGCGCCAGCAGTCAATGGGGACAGGCCCGGCACGAGCAGTACTTC. Translated, it gives CASSQWGQARHEQYF.

This clone was counted only a few times. V and J are TRBV7-2 and TRBJ2-7; TRBD2 matches 12 bases. Germline assignment: CDR1 SGHTA and CDR2 FQGNSA. The CDR3 runs to 15 residues. Germline trimming cut 5 bases from V and 7 bases from J; bases unmatched to any gene: 9. CDR3 sequence reads: CASSRELAGGREQYF. DNA of the CDR3: TGTGCCAGCAGCCGGGAACTAGCGGGGGGTCGGGAGCAGTACTTC. The entire variable domain, with the rest obtained from reference TRBV7-2 and TRBJ2-7, is as follows: GAGVSQSPSNKVTEKGKDVELRCDPISGHTALYWYRQSLGQGLEFLIYFQGNSAPDKSGLPSDRFSAERTGGSVSTLTIQRTQQEDSAVYLCASSRELAGGREQYFGPGTRLTVT.

This clone was seen a handful of times. CDR3 loop: CASSDNRGTDTQYF. CDR3 nucleotides: TGTGCCAGCAGTGATAACAGGGGAACAGATACGCAGTATTTT. V usage is TRBV25-1 and J usage is TRBJ2-3; TRBD1 agrees at 7 bases. This CDR3 is built from 14 residues. Unmatched junction bases numbered 3, after V lost 3 bases and J lost 3 bases. Germline V lookup: CDR1 MGHDK, CDR2 SYGVNS.

The CDR3 region is CASSPRLAGNYQGTGELFF. Written as DNA, the CDR3 is TGTGCCAGCAGCCCCCGACTAGCGGGCAATTATCAGGGCACCGGGGAGCTGTTTTTT. V gene TRBV7-8 combines with J gene TRBJ2-2, with 10 bases identical to TRBD2. Germline CDR1 is SGHVS and CDR2 is FQNEAQ. V lost 5 bases and J lost 4; bases outside the gene matches: 16. The CDR3 is made up of 19 amino acids.

In its sample, this clone was seen a few times. One end of the junction is discordant with germline, which a read error may explain. The chain carries TRBV7-7 and TRBJ2-1; TRBD2 aligns across 11 bases. Germline V gene data show CDR1 as SSHAT and CDR2 as FNYEAQ (reference sequence). The CDR3 consists of 15 residues. The CDR3 nucleotides read TGTGCTAGCAGCTTTCGGCTAGCGGGAGGTGATGAGCAGTTCTTC. Protein: CASSFRLAGGDEQFF.

This clone has more than one count but fewer than ten. This chain links TRBV30 with TRBJ1-4; 7 nucleotides line up with TRBD1. V lost 2 bases, J lost 7 bases, and 7 bases stayed unmatched. The CDR3 consists of 14 residues. Looked up from germline, CDR1 is GTSNPN and CDR2 is SVGIG (reference sequence). The CDR3 nucleotides are TGTGCCTGGAGTAGGGGGCAGGGAGGTGAAAAACTGTTTTTT. Residues: CAWSRGQGGEKLFF. Combining the CDR3 with reference TRBV30 and TRBJ1-4 gives the whole variable domain SQTIHQWPATLVQPVGSPLSLECTVEGTSNPNLYWYRQAAGRGLQLLFYSVGIGQISSEVPQNLSASRPQDRQFILSSKKLLLSDSGFYLCAWSRGQGGEKLFFGSGTQLSVL.

This chain uses TRBV4-2 with TRBJ1-2; D call uncertain. Between the trimmed V and J ends, which lost 1 base and 7 bases, there was a span of 7 bases. This CDR3 spans 12 amino acids. CDR1 LGHNA and CDR2 YNFKEQ come from the germline V gene. The CDR3 reads CASSQGAAGYTF. CDR3 in DNA: TGTGCCAGCAGCCAAGGAGCTGCTGGCTACACCTTC.

This clone was seen a few times. The gene calls are TRBV15 and TRBJ2-1; 11 bases are shared with TRBD2. The V and J ends lost 3 bases and 0 bases, in that order; junction bases with no gene match: 10. This CDR3 comprises 19 residues. Per the germline V gene, CDR1 is LNHNV and CDR2 is YYDKDF (reference sequence). In DNA form, the CDR3 reads TGTGCCACCAGCAGTCCCGGGACTAGCGGACTTAGCTCCTACAATGAGCAGTTCTTC. Translating gives CATSSPGTSGLSSYNEQFF.

This clone showed up just a few times. Here the CDR3 reads CASSSVTDTQYF. CDR3 nucleotide sequence: TGTGCCAGCAGCAGCGTCACAGATACGCAGTATTTT. V usage is TRBV6-5 and J usage is TRBJ2-3; D gene ambiguous. V dropped 6 bases and J dropped 2 bases, with 6 bases sitting between them. Germline V gene data show CDR1 as MNHEY and CDR2 as SVGAGI. The length of the CDR3 is 12 residues.

This clone was detected only a few times. The chain uses TRBV29-1 and TRBJ1-2; 9 bases map to TRBD1. Germline V gives CDR1 SQVTM, CDR2 ANQGSEA. The CDR3 is 16 residues long. V trimming: 3 bases; J trimming: 3 bases; junction bases outside the gene matches: 11. In nucleotides, the CDR3 is TGCAGCGTTGATTTGGGACAGGGAGGGGGATACTATGGCTACACCTTC. It is translated as CSVDLGQGGGYYGYTF.

V usage is TRBV18 and J usage is TRBJ2-1; 10 bases are a match to TRBD1. Germline V lookup: CDR1 KGHSH, CDR2 LQKENI. Unmatched junction bases numbered 2, after V lost 1 base and J lost 5 bases. This CDR3 is built from 15 residues. The CDR3 reads CASSPRTGGNNEQFF. DNA for the CDR3: TGTGCCAGCTCACCACGGACAGGGGGTAACAATGAGCAGTTCTTC.

The chain joins TRBV19 to TRBJ1-2; D remains unclear. The CDR3 has 15 amino acids. V lost 5 bases, J lost 5 bases, and 18 bases lay in between. Germline V gene lookup returns CDR1 LNHDA and CDR2 SQIVND (reference sequence). CDR3 coding DNA: TGTGCCAGTAGTCTGGAGGCCTCGAACCGATATGGCTACACCTTC. Residues: CASSLEASNRYGYTF.

The chain has TRBV15 and TRBJ2-7; D not resolved. The germline V gene has CDR1 LNHNV and CDR2 YYDKDF (reference sequence). The CDR3 consists of 14 residues. Trimming left V 0 bases short and J 3 bases short, with 9 bases between. CDR3 nucleotides: TGTGCCACCAGCAGAGATACCCGGTACTACGAGCAGTACTTC. It is translated as CATSRDTRYYEQYF.

This rearrangement joins TRBV4-2 to TRBJ2-7, with 11 bases lining up with TRBD2. V gave up 0 bases and J gave up 2 bases; unmatched junction bases: 3. Per germline, CDR1 LGHNA and CDR2 YNFKEQ. The CDR3 sequence is 16 residues long. CDR3 sequence (DNA): TGTGCCAGCAGCCAAGATACACTAGCGGGGGCCTACGAGCAGTACTTC. Translation gives CASSQDTLAGAYEQYF.

This chain uses TRBV7-9 with TRBJ1-5, with D possibly being TRBD1 (5 bases). V gave up 3 bases and J gave up 3 bases, with 9 bases separating them. Germline V CDR1 and CDR2: SEHNR, FQNEAQ (reference sequence). The CDR3 contains 14 residues. The CDR3 protein is CASSLAGNNQPQHF. The CDR3 nucleotides are TGTGCCAGCAGCTTGGCAGGGAACAATCAGCCCCAGCATTTT. Filled out from reference TRBV7-9 and TRBJ1-5, the complete variable domain reads DTGVSQNPRHKITKRGQNVTFRCDPISEHNRLYWYRQTLGQGPEFLTYFQNEAQLEKSRLLSDRFSAERPKGSFSTLEIQRTEQGDSAMYLCASSLAGNNQPQHFGDGTRLSIL.

This clone has a handful of counts. The V and J genes are TRBV2 and TRBJ2-5; no definite D call. Per the germline V gene, CDR1 is SNHLY and CDR2 is FYNNEI. The CDR3 totals 11 residues. The V end lost 4 bases, the J end lost 5 bases, and 5 bases lay between the germline ends. The CDR3 DNA sequence: TGTGCCAGCAGTGTCGCGGAGACCCAGTACTTC. It specifies CASSVAETQYF.

This clone came up once. CDR3 sequence reads: CASSTDMNKNIQYF. CDR3 sequence (DNA): TGTGCCAGTAGTACGGACATGAACAAAAACATTCAGTACTTC. The chain joins TRBV19 to TRBJ2-4; weak D call: TRBD1 (5 bases). CDR3 length: 14 amino acids. V was pared by 4 bases and J by 3 bases, with 10 bases between. Germline CDR1 is LNHDA and CDR2 is SQIVND (reference sequence).

The chain employs TRBV18 and TRBJ1-1, with a possible D match to TRBD1 (5 bases). The CDR3 is made up of 14 amino acids. From germline, CDR1 is KGHSH and CDR2 LQKENI. V gave up 2 bases and J gave up 6 bases, with 13 bases separating them. The CDR3 DNA is TGTGCCAGCTCACCAGCGACAGAGCTCTCTGAAGCTTTCTTT. Its protein product is CASSPATELSEAFF.

This chain links TRBV6-5 with TRBJ2-1; weak D call: TRBD2 (6 bases). CDR1 and CDR2 from the germline V gene are MNHEY and SVGAGI. This CDR3 contains 16 residues. V gave up 2 bases and J gave up 11 bases, with 22 bases separating them. The CDR3 spells CASSYPGGAGGTQQFF. In DNA form, the CDR3 reads TGTGCCAGCAGTTACCCAGGAGGGGCGGGTGGAACCCAGCAGTTCTTC.

This clone was counted between two and nine times. This chain uses TRBV7-9 with TRBJ2-5; no reliable D call. The tail of the sequence fits TRBJ2-7 better, so the J call may be wrong. Per the germline V gene, CDR1 is SEHNR and CDR2 is FQNEAQ (reference sequence). This CDR3 contains 12 residues. As DNA, the CDR3 is TGTGCCAGCAGCTGGGGCTCCTACGAGCAGTACTTC. This sequence encodes CASSWGSYEQYF.

V usage is TRBV5-6 and J usage is TRBJ1-2; 9 bases are shared with TRBD1. The CDR3 is made up of 14 amino acids. Germline assignment: CDR1 SGHDT and CDR2 YYEEEE. With V trimmed by 2 bases and J by 7 bases, 6 bases remained unmatched. CDR3 protein: CASSFYRGRGGYTF. As DNA, the CDR3 is TGTGCCAGCAGCTTTTACAGGGGGCGAGGTGGCTACACCTTC.